Listed below are T cell receptor beta chains from one sample, sequenced in a study of shared clonotypes between healthy human individuals. Sequencing was performed with immunoSEQ multiplex PCR; in TCRdb, only in-frame clones are kept and a portion is missing. The data hold some 1,600,000 clones, with 95% to 99% observed a single time. The sample consisted of naive CD4+ T cells sorted from blood. The source of these receptors is a young man in good health. CDR3s include the opening cysteine and the closing phenylalanine or tryptophan. Each record gives: CDR3 length, clone size, J gene, V gene, D gene, CDR3 protein, CDR3 DNA. The D gene is left open where the match is weak. Expanded clones are given a class, and other clones once, few, many or no size at all.

10 . TRBJ1-2 TRBV20-1 . CSADRYGYTF TGCAGTGCCGATCGTTATGGCTACACCTTC
13 . TRBJ2-3 TRBV14 . CASSHRGSDTQYF TGTGCCAGCAGCCACCGGGGCTCAGATACGCAGTATTTT
16 . TRBJ2-5 TRBV25-1 . CASSASSSRSWETQYF TGTGCCAGCAGTGCCTCCTCCTCGAGGTCTTGGGAGACCCAGTACTTC
14 once TRBJ2-4 TRBV29-1 . CSVGGRGAKNIQYF TGCAGCGTGGGGGGGCGCGGGGCCAAAAACATTCAGTACTTC
13 . TRBJ2-7 TRBV5-4 . CASSKEPSYEQYF TGTGCCAGCAGTAAAGAGCCCTCCTACGAGCAGTACTTC
15 . TRBJ2-3 TRBV7-9 . CASSFGGTSTDTQYF TGTGCCAGCAGCTTCGGCGGGACTAGCACAGATACGCAGTATTTT
13 . TRBJ2-3 TRBV19 . CASSSGYTDTQYF TGTGCCAGTAGTTCGGGTTACACAGATACGCAGTATTTT
15 . TRBJ2-1 TRBV4-1 TRBD2 CASSQELAVYNEQFF TGCGCCAGCAGCCAAGAGCTAGCGGTTTACAATGAGCAGTTCTTC
15 . TRBJ2-1 TRBV7-3 TRBD2 CASSLTSGRYNEQFF TGTGCCAGCAGCTTGACTAGCGGGAGGTACAATGAGCAGTTCTTC
13 . TRBJ2-7 TRBV6-4 . CASSEELGYEQYF TGTGCCAGCAGTGAGGAGCTAGGATACGAGCAGTACTTC
19 . TRBJ2-3 TRBV18 . CASSHVRRAKQGITDTQYF TGTGCCAGCTCACACGTCCGACGCGCTAAACAGGGTATAACAGATACGCAGTATTTT
14 . TRBJ1-1 TRBV18 . CASSYGGPFTEAFF TGTGCCAGCTCATATGGAGGGCCGTTCACTGAAGCTTTCTTT
11 . TRBJ2-7 TRBV29-1 . CSAVGVYEQYF TGCAGCGCTGTAGGGGTGTACGAGCAGTACTTC
9 once TRBJ2-1 TRBV29-1 . CSVVPEQFF TGCAGCGTTGTTCCCGAGCAGTTCTTC
14 . TRBJ1-4 TRBV28 TRBD1 CASITGGSNEKLFF TGTGCCAGCATTACAGGGGGGTCGAATGAAAAACTGTTTTTT
13 . TRBJ2-3 TRBV9 TRBD2 CASSATSGDTQYF TGTGCCAGCAGCGCAACTAGCGGGGATACGCAGTATTTT
13 . TRBJ1-1 TRBV6-6 . CASSYGGNTEAFF TGTGCCAGCAGTTACGGGGGGAACACTGAAGCTTTCTTT
12 . TRBJ2-5 TRBV30 . CAWSRGTETQYF TGTGCCTGGAGTAGAGGAACGGAGACCCAGTACTTC
14 once TRBJ2-1 TRBV27 TRBD2 CASLTTTSDNEQFF TGTGCCAGCCTTACTACGACTAGCGACAATGAGCAGTTCTTC
14 . TRBJ2-7 TRBV10-3 TRBD1 CAISLGQAGYEQYF TGTGCCATCAGCTTGGGACAGGCGGGTTACGAGCAGTACTTC
19 . TRBJ2-6 TRBV4-1 . CASSQDEEQPFSGANVLTF TGCGCCAGCAGCCAAGATGAAGAACAGCCGTTCTCTGGGGCCAACGTCCTGACTTTC
15 . TRBJ1-5 TRBV2 . CASRPTEVSNQPQHF TGTGCCAGCAGACCAACGGAGGTTAGCAATCAGCCCCAGCATTTT
13 . TRBJ2-7 TRBV7-2 . CASSLVLAGEQYF TGTGCCAGCAGCTTAGTGCTAGCTGGCGAGCAGTACTTC
14 . TRBJ2-2 TRBV7-9 . CASSLALNTGELFF TGTGCCAGCAGCTTAGCGCTGAACACCGGGGAGCTGTTTTTT
15 . TRBJ2-7 TRBV6-5 . CASSYYSGPTYEQYF TGTGCCAGCAGTTACTACAGCGGTCCCACCTACGAGCAGTACTTC
13 . TRBJ2-1 TRBV11-2 . CASSTDLERNRFF TGTGCCAGCAGTACGGACCTAGAAAGGAATCGGTTCTTC
17 . TRBJ2-2 TRBV18 TRBD2 CASSPSDRFGAGGELFF TGTGCCAGCTCACCCTCCGACCGATTTGGAGCGGGAGGGGAGCTGTTTTTT
13 . TRBJ2-4 TRBV4-3 . CASSQTSSARQYF TGCGCCAGCAGCCAAACCTCTAGTGCGCGACAGTACTTC
16 . TRBJ1-1 TRBV5-1 . CASSLDPRGVGTEAFF TGCGCCAGCAGCTTGGATCCAAGGGGTGTGGGCACTGAAGCTTTCTTT
13 . TRBJ1-2 TRBV28 . CASSLLAGVGYTF TGTGCCAGCAGTTTATTGGCAGGGGTTGGCTACACCTTC
16 once TRBJ2-3 TRBV28 TRBD2 CASSGGTSRSTDTQYF TGTGCCAGCAGCGGCGGGACTAGCAGAAGCACAGATACGCAGTATTTT
12 . TRBJ2-1 TRBV6-6 . CASSYEGDTQFF TGTGCCAGCAGCTACGAAGGGGACACGCAGTTCTTC
14 . TRBJ2-1 TRBV10-3 TRBD2 CAITREGRRNEQFF TGTGCCATCACGAGGGAGGGCCGACGGAATGAGCAGTTCTTC
18 . TRBJ1-5 TRBV28 TRBD1 CASSRRSFRDRYNQPQHF TGTGCCAGCAGTCGAAGGTCTTTTAGGGACAGATACAATCAGCCCCAGCATTTT
15 . TRBJ2-7 TRBV2 TRBD2 CASSEEELAGTAQYF TGTGCCAGCAGTGAAGAGGAGCTAGCGGGCACGGCGCAGTACTTC
16 . TRBJ1-3 TRBV4-3 TRBD1 CASSRRTGEPGNTIYF TGCGCCAGCAGCCGTAGAACAGGGGAACCTGGAAACACCATATATTTT
16 . TRBJ2-3 TRBV7-9 . CASSLDPIMSTDTQYF TGTGCCAGCAGCTTAGACCCTATCATGAGCACAGATACGCAGTATTTT
14 once TRBJ1-5 TRBV27 . CASSFLAKNQPQHF TGTGCCAGCAGTTTTCTGGCGAAGAATCAGCCCCAGCATTTT
12 . TRBJ1-1 TRBV28 . CASSGRGTEAFF TGTGCCAGCAGTGGAAGAGGGACTGAAGCTTTCTTT
16 . TRBJ2-7 TRBV5-1 TRBD2 CASSLTTSGITYEQYF TGCGCCAGCAGCCTAACAACTAGCGGCATTACCTACGAGCAGTACTTC
14 . TRBJ2-7 TRBV21-1 . CASSKWGRLYEQYF TGTGCCAGCAGCAAGTGGGGAAGACTCTACGAGCAGTACTTC
13 . TRBJ2-2 TRBV15 . CATSRDLYGELFF TGTGCCACCAGCAGAGACCTTTACGGGGAGCTGTTTTTT
14 . TRBJ1-1 TRBV5-1 . CASSWATGNTEAFF TGCGCCAGCAGCTGGGCCACAGGGAACACTGAAGCTTTCTTT
13 once TRBJ1-1 TRBV7-9 . CASTTRENTEAFF TGTGCCAGCACGACTAGGGAAAACACTGAAGCTTTCTTT
14 . TRBJ1-2 TRBV6-5 TRBD1 CASSRDSQNYGYTF TGTGCCAGCAGCCGGGACAGCCAGAACTATGGCTACACCTTC
15 . TRBJ1-4 TRBV5-1 TRBD1 CASRRTGTGAEKLFF TGCGCCAGCAGACGAACCGGGACAGGTGCTGAAAAACTGTTTTTT
19 . TRBJ2-5 TRBV5-6 TRBD2 CASSLAGGTSGARYETQYF TGTGCCAGCAGCTTGGCCGGTGGGACTAGCGGGGCTAGGTACGAGACCCAGTACTTC
16 once TRBJ2-2 TRBV27 TRBD2 CASSSSGLAVTGELFF TGTGCCAGCAGTTCGTCGGGACTAGCGGTTACCGGGGAGCTGTTTTTT
11 . TRBJ2-6 TRBV6-5 . CASGGANVLTF TGTGCCAGCGGTGGGGCCAACGTCCTGACTTTC
14 . TRBJ2-5 TRBV7-2 TRBD2 CASSHAGAAETQYF TGTGCCAGCAGCCACGCGGGAGCGGCAGAGACCCAGTACTTC
13 . TRBJ1-2 TRBV6-5 TRBD1 CASSYTRGRGYTF TGTGCCAGCAGTTACACGAGGGGGCGAGGCTACACCTTC
11 . TRBJ2-7 TRBV20-1 . CSALGGYEQYF TGCAGTGCCCTGGGCGGCTACGAGCAGTACTTC
15 . TRBJ2-2 TRBV11-3 TRBD2 CASSSSGIGTGELFF TGTGCCAGCAGCTCAAGCGGGATTGGGACCGGGGAGCTGTTTTTT
13 . TRBJ2-1 TRBV2 . CASRRLSYNEQFF TGTGCCAGCAGGCGGCTATCCTACAATGAGCAGTTCTTC